This T cell receptor (beta chain) was retrieved from a study of shared clonotypes between healthy human individuals. In the case of this clone: The antigen is unknown.

Study-level results: Tissues were not sampled, only blood, and their repertoires likely differ.

Original handling: Filtering was not the same, since immunoSEQ gave junction-only sequences without quality scores. The repertoire was sequenced with immunoSEQ multiplex PCR; TCRdb's copy has only in-frame clones and lacks some. V, J and clone size are those of that table, while D and trimming were read from the DNA. This repertoire shows fewer than 650,000 clones, about 82% found once; its top ten account for over 10%. Germline V gene sequence: CDR1 SGHRS, CDR2 YFSETQ. V lost 5 bases and J 0 bases, leaving 27 bases between the germline ends. This CDR3 comprises 19 residues. This TCR was recovered from a woman aged 40-49 years in good health. Some clones in this sample may be carry-over from other donors' samples. Sequenced input: PBMCs. The genes are TRBV5-1 and TRBJ2-7; D may be TRBD1 or TRBD2 (7 bases each). The CDR3 bases are TGCGCCAGCAGGCCCGCTGGGGGACAGAGCGGGAACAGCTCCTACGAGCAGTACTTC. This sequence encodes CASRPAGGQSGNSSYEQYF.